The entry below gives a single T cell receptor beta chain sequence along with its context. Trimming removed 11 bases at V and 0 bases at J, with 17 bases between. The CDR3 extends over 15 amino acids. CDR1 is LNHDA, CDR2 SQIVND, per germline (reference sequence). Method: immunoSEQ multiplex PCR; TCRdb's copy keeps in-frame clones and lacks some. This table holds about 93,000 clones, under 90% found once. The data were taken from a study of blood T cell repertoires in COVID-19. The TCR was taken from a human donor with active COVID-19. The donor label of this sample is uncertain. The source material was peripheral blood. The gene calls are TRBV19 and TRBJ1-5; no clear D. CDR3 nucleotide sequence: TGTGCCTCCTCCTCCCCTACCTATAGCAATCAGCCCCAGCATTTT. Its protein is CASSSPTYSNQPQHF. The entire variable domain, with the rest obtained from reference TRBV19 and TRBJ1-5, is as follows: DGGITQSPKYLFRKEGQNVTLSCEQNLNHDAMYWYRQDPGQGLRLIYYSQIVNDFQKGDIAEGYSVSREKKESFPLTVTSAQKNPTAFYLCASSSPTYSNQPQHFGDGTRLSIL.